This T cell receptor (beta chain) was captured by sequencing in a study of blood T cells in healthy people across ages. PCR was performed a second time for roughly 7 to 11 cycles using a sample-barcoded 5' primer and a J-beta primer mix. One entry per CDR3 protein, called by TCRdb with MiXCR from the 5' RACE reads. The sample lists 1.4 million or so distinct CDR3 sequences; 40% to 45% were seen once. On this clonotype itself: As yet, its antigen is unknown.

Overall study results and limits: Roughly linear age-related decline in beta diversity appeared, significant by age approximately 43. Higher naive T cell percentage went strongly together with higher TCR beta diversity.

The clonotype originates from a woman under 30 in good health. The sample was blood.

Here the CDR3 DNA reads TGCAGTGCTAGAAATGCCCTCGGAGAGACCCAGTACTTC. Its protein is CSARNALGETQYF. This chain uses TRBV20-1 with TRBJ2-5, with D hard to call. Per germline, CDR1 DFQATT and CDR2 SNEGSKA (reference sequence). CDR3 size: 13 residues. V lost 2 bases and J lost 4, with 11 bases in between.